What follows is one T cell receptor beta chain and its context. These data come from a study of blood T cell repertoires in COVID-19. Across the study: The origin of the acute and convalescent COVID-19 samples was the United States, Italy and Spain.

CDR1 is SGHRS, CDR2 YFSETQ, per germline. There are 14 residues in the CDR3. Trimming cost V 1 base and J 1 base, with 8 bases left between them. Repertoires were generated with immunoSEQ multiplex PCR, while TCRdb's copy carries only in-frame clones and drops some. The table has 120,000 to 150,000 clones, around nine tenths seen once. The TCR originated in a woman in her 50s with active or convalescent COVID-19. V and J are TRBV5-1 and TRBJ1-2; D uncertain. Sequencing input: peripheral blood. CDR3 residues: CASSLTQINYGYTF. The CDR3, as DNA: TGCGCCAGCAGCTTGACACAGATTAACTATGGCTACACCTTC.